Presented here are 23 T cell receptor beta chains from one specimen sequenced in a study of T cells in Graves' hyperthyroidism and ophthalmopathy. Amplification of TCR beta CDR3 regions was performed using RNA transcripts as template. The HTBI set primed first-round TCR CDR3 RT-PCR. In TCRdb, the multiplex PCR reads were re-called with MiXCR into one record per CDR3 protein. This sample yields roughly 700,000 distinct CDR3 sequences, of which less than 15% are seen a single time; 10% belongs to the top ten. Sequencing was done on a sample of blood. The receptors come from a woman aged 18 to 35 with Graves' hyperthyroidism.

A remark on this clonotype: This CDR3 is missing its conserved last phenylalanine or tryptophan, likely due to a read error. J is TRBJ2-2 and V is TRBV9, with 9 bases that match TRBD1. Germline V gene data show CDR1 as SGDLS and CDR2 as YYNGEE. This CDR3 is 15 amino acids long. The J segment lost 5 bases and the V segment lost 4 bases, leaving 6 bases of the junction unmatched. DNA of the CDR3: TGTGCCAGCAGCTGGGGACAGGGAGGAACCGGGGAGCTGTTTTGT. Its translation is CASSWGQGGTGELFC.

In its sample, this clonotype was seen a few times. This sequence joins TRBV6-1 and TRBJ1-2; 7 bases map to TRBD1. The CDR3 is 14 residues long. Germline CDR1 is MNHNS and CDR2 is SASEGT. J gave up 5 bases and V 7 bases, and 10 bases lay outside the gene matches. The CDR3 sequence is CASTRGDSGYGYTF. CDR3 in DNA: TGTGCCAGCACCCGGGGGGACAGCGGTTATGGCTACACCTTC.

This clonotype has just a few counts. This CDR3 reads CASSQEGGLIGAFF. The CDR3 nucleotides are TGCGCCAGCAGCCAAGAAGGGGGGCTGATTGGAGCTTTCTTT. The J gene is TRBJ1-1, the V gene TRBV4-1; tentative D call: TRBD1 (6 bases). V was trimmed by 0 bases and J by 10 bases, leaving 15 bases between them. CDR1 and CDR2 from the germline V gene are MGHRA and YSYEKL. CDR3 length equals 14 residues.

This clonotype turned up a few times. The rearrangement joins TRBV4-1 to TRBJ2-2; 8 bases align to TRBD2. This CDR3 region has 17 residues. J was trimmed by 5 bases and V by 3 bases; bases with no gene match: 11. Germline loops: CDR1 MGHRA, CDR2 YSYEKL. The CDR3 DNA is TGCGCCAGCAGCCAGACTACAGCGGGAGTAGTGACCGGGGAGCTGTTTTTT. Translated, it gives CASSQTTAGVVTGELFF.

This clonotype was seen a few times. The chain combines TRBV27 with TRBJ2-7, with a weak D call TRBD1 (5 bases). The germline gives CDR1 MNHEY, CDR2 SMNVEV (reference sequence). With 0 bases removed from V and 3 bases from J, the gap between germline ends came to 9 bases. The CDR3 runs 14 residues. CDR3 amino acids: CASSLSDSLYEQYF. DNA of the CDR3: TGTGCCAGCAGTTTATCCGACAGCCTCTACGAGCAGTACTTC.

The rearrangement uses TRBV10-3 and TRBJ2-1; TRBD2 matches at 7 bases. There are 11 residues in the CDR3. CDR1 ENHRY and CDR2 SYGVKD come from the germline V gene. Trimming cost V 6 bases and J 9 bases; bases outside gene matches: 2. This CDR3 reads CAIRAGSEQFF. Written as DNA, the CDR3 is TGTGCCATCAGAGCGGGAAGTGAGCAGTTCTTC.

This clonotype was seen only a few times. This chain connects TRBV10-2 to TRBJ2-7; 14 bases are a match to TRBD2. From germline, CDR1 is WSHSY and CDR2 SAAADI. This CDR3 is built from 15 residues. V lost 2 bases to trimming and J lost 6 bases; unmatched junction nucleotides: 3. The CDR3 bases are TGCGCCAGCAGTGAGCCGGGACTAGCGGGAGTCGAGCAGTACTTC. Its protein is CASSEPGLAGVEQYF.

This clonotype was seen repeatedly, ten times or more. This rearrangement joins TRBV28 to TRBJ2-3; 8 nucleotides match TRBD2. The V and J ends lost 6 bases and 0 bases, in that order; junction bases with no gene match: 11. Germline CDR1 and CDR2: MDHEN and SYDVKM. The CDR3 consists of 17 residues. The CDR3 spells CASRQGGLAGSTDTQYF. For the CDR3, the DNA is TGTGCCAGCAGACAAGGCGGGCTAGCGGGCAGCACAGATACGCAGTATTTT.

V is TRBV20-1 and J is TRBJ2-3; D ambiguous. CDR1 and CDR2 (germline): DFQATT, SNEGSKA (reference sequence). The CDR3 contains 13 residues. The CDR3: CSVREQFTDTQYF. In nucleotides, the CDR3 is TGCAGCGTCCGAGAGCAATTCACAGATACGCAGTATTTT.

The rearrangement uses TRBV29-1 and TRBJ1-2, with a weak D call TRBD1 (5 bases). The V end was cut by 4 bases, the J end by 3 bases, with 12 bases between. The CDR3 is made up of 13 amino acids. The germline CDR1 and CDR2 sequences are SQVTM and ANQGSEA. In nucleotides, the CDR3 is TGCAGCGTTGTATCGGGGGGGGACTATGGCTACACCTTC. Encoded protein: CSVVSGGDYGYTF.

The chain couples TRBV6-2 or TRBV6-3 to TRBJ2-7; D may be TRBD1 or TRBD2 (5 bases each). CDR1 and CDR2 (germline): MNHEY, SVGEGT. Trimming stripped 11 bases from V and 6 bases from J, with 23 bases between. This CDR3 spans 14 amino acids. CDR3 sequence: CAAQAVAGKGEQYF. The CDR3, as DNA: TGTGCCGCACAAGCGGTAGCAGGGAAGGGCGAGCAGTACTTC.

The chain uses TRBV6-9 and TRBJ2-7; tentative D call: TRBD2 (5 bases). Germline loops: CDR1 MNHGY, CDR2 SVAAGI. The CDR3 spans 16 residues. Trimming stripped 3 bases from V and 7 bases from J, with 22 bases between. The CDR3 sequence: CASSYKAPGWTGEQYF. CDR3 nucleotide sequence: TGTGCCAGCAGTTACAAGGCGCCGGGGTGGACGGGGGAGCAGTACTTC.

This clonotype was counted many times. The CDR3 DNA reads as TGTGCCAGCAGTCGATACAAACCCGGGATTCTCTCCTACGAGCAGTACTTC. Its translation is CASSRYKPGILSYEQYF. The chain is built from TRBV6-9 and TRBJ2-7; a possible D gene is TRBD2 (5 bases). Trimming removed 5 bases at V and 0 bases at J, with 20 bases between. Germline lookup yields CDR1 MNHGY and CDR2 SVAAGI. The CDR3 loop spans 17 amino acids.

Remarks on this clonotype: A much larger clone lies one base from this, so it may be a read error. The chain employs TRBV24-1 and TRBJ2-5, with TRBD2 matching 10 bases. The J call could be wrong; TRBJ2-1 is a better fit for the DNA end. The V gene's germline CDR1 is KGHDR and CDR2 SFDVKD. The CDR3 loop spans 15 amino acids. CDR3 in amino acids: CATSESSGSRETQFF. The CDR3 DNA sequence: TGTGCCACCAGTGAGTCTAGCGGGAGTCGGGAGACCCAGTTCTTC.

This clonotype has ten or more counts. The rearrangement joins TRBV7-2 to TRBJ2-7, with D perhaps being TRBD1 or TRBD2 (6 bases each). Germline V lookup: CDR1 SGHTA, CDR2 FQGNSA. The CDR3 covers 15 residues. The ends were cut back, 5 bases at V and 0 bases at J, with 14 bases in the middle. The CDR3 DNA reads TGTGCCAGCAGCCAAGGGGGGTGGAGCTCCTACGAGCAGTACTTC. As protein: CASSQGGWSSYEQYF.

As for this clonotype: A much larger clone differs by one base, so this may be a read error. V is TRBV28 and J is TRBJ1-4; D gene uncertain. The CDR3 covers 16 residues. Germline V gene lookup returns CDR1 MDHEN and CDR2 SYDVKM. CDR3 coding DNA: TGTGCCAGCAGTTTATCGGCCGGCGCCGGGAATGAAAACCTGTTTTTT. This gives the protein CASSLSAGAGNENLFF.

The DNA of the CDR3 is TGTGCCAGCCTCCGGGACAGGGTGAAAGAGCAGTACTTC. Translated: CASLRDRVKEQYF. The V and J genes are TRBV2 and TRBJ2-7; 9 nucleotides line up with TRBD1. This CDR3 spans 13 amino acids. CDR1 and CDR2 (germline): SNHLY, FYNNEI. The junction had 9 bases not matched to a gene; V was cut back by 8 bases and J by 7 bases.

The chain is built from TRBV2 and TRBJ2-1, with D perhaps TRBD2 (6 bases). The CDR3 contains 12 residues. Germline V lookup: CDR1 SNHLY, CDR2 FYNNEI. V lost 11 bases to trimming and J lost 2 bases, with 10 bases between them. The chain's CDR3 is CACAGPYNEQFF. The CDR3 bases are TGTGCCTGTGCGGGGCCCTACAATGAGCAGTTCTTC.

CDR3 coding DNA: TGCGCCAGCAGCCAAGGAAAGCGACTGGGGCACAATGAGCAGTTCTTC. Translating it yields CASSQGKRLGHNEQFF. The chain is built from TRBV4-3 and TRBJ2-1; maybe TRBD1 (5 bases). Germline CDR1 and CDR2: LGHNA and YSLEER. The V and J ends lost 1 base and 5 bases respectively, with 15 bases between them. The CDR3 contains 16 residues.

The chain is built from TRBV7-3 and TRBJ2-7; 8 bases are a match to TRBD2. The CDR3 extends over 16 amino acids. Per the germline V gene, CDR1 is SGHTA and CDR2 is FQGTGA. The ends lost 5 bases at V and 7 bases at J; junction bases unmatched: 16. The CDR3 region is CASSRAPAGGQEEQYF. The DNA for the CDR3 is TGTGCCAGCAGCCGAGCTCCGGCGGGAGGTCAGGAAGAGCAGTACTTC.

The chain has TRBV27 and TRBJ2-7, with D maybe TRBD2 (6 bases). CDR1 and CDR2 (germline): MNHEY, SMNVEV (reference sequence). The CDR3 covers 12 residues. Trimming removed 6 bases at V and 7 bases at J, with 13 bases between. CDR3 nucleotide sequence: TGTGCCAGCAGGGGGGACTCCCATGAGCAGTACTTC. Protein product: CASRGDSHEQYF.

This clonotype came up many times. The germline gene is not matched at one end of the junction; a read error may be the cause. V is TRBV30 and J is TRBJ2-2; D is perhaps TRBD2 (5 bases). The CDR3 has 13 residues. Per germline, CDR1 GTSNPN and CDR2 SVGIG (reference sequence). CDR3 region: CALERTYTGELFF. The CDR3 DNA is TGTGCCTTGGAGAGGACTTACACCGGGGAACTGTTTTTT. Looking up the rest from reference TRBV30 and TRBJ2-2 gives the full variable domain: SQTIHQWPATLVQPVGSPLSLECTVEGTSNPNLYWYRQAAGRGLQLLFYSVGIGQISSEVPQNLSASRPQDRQFILSSKKLLLSDSGFYLCALERTYTGELFFGEGSRLTVL.

At least ten counts were recorded for this clonotype. The chain joins TRBV28 to TRBJ2-5; 7 bases agree with TRBD1. The CDR3 sequence is 15 residues long. CDR1 is MDHEN and CDR2 is SYDVKM in the germline V gene. V gave up 2 bases and J gave up 2 bases; unmatched junction bases: 5. The CDR3 sequence is CASSLAGGMQETQYF. The CDR3 DNA reads TGTGCCAGCAGTTTAGCAGGGGGAATGCAAGAGACCCAGTACTTC. The variable domain in full, completed from reference TRBV28 and TRBJ2-5, reads DVKVTQSSRYLVKRTGEKVFLECVQDMDHENMFWYRQDPGLGLRLIYFSYDVKMKEKGDIPEGYSVSREKKERFSLILESASTNQTSMYLCASSLAGGMQETQYFGPGTRLLVL.